A selection of T cell receptor beta chains follows, all from one sample in a study of OX40 agonist ivuxolimab in advanced cancers. Produced via immunoSEQ multiplex PCR; TCRdb's table is partial and in-frame only. The sample records 80,000 to 85,000 clones, about 86% being singletons. The sample in question was CD4+ or CD8+ T cells sorted from blood, obtained in a trial of the OX40 agonist ivuxolimab. These receptors all stem from an adult with an advanced solid tumor such as melanoma, head and neck, liver or kidney cancer. Each CDR3 is given with its conserved first and last residue. The D gene is left open where the match is weak. Clone size, where shown, is once, few, many, or a class for clones that have expanded.

-	TRBV19	TRBJ2-2	TRBD2	CASSIVPPSGVTTGELFF	TGTGCCAGTAGTATAGTTCCTCCTAGCGGGGTGACCACCGGGGAGCTGTTTTTT
few	TRBV5-6	TRBJ1-1	TRBD1	CASSPGQFREAFF	TGTGCCAGCAGCCCGGGACAGTTTCGTGAAGCTTTCTTT
-	TRBV28	TRBJ1-2	-	CAVTGSGAYGYTF	TGTGCCGTAACAGGGTCGGGGGCCTATGGCTACACCTTC
-	TRBV5-8	TRBJ2-4	TRBD2	CASSQEASGGVAKNIQYF	TGTGCCAGCAGCCAAGAGGCTAGCGGGGGGGTAGCCAAAAACATTCAGTACTTC
-	TRBV15	TRBJ2-1	TRBD2	CATAEAGGQNNEQFF	TGTGCCACCGCGGAGGCGGGGGGACAAAACAATGAGCAGTTCTTC
-	TRBV5-1	TRBJ2-1	-	CASSREDGSSYNEQFF	TGCGCCAGCAGCAGGGAGGACGGGAGCTCCTACAATGAGCAGTTCTTC
once	TRBV4-2	TRBJ2-7	TRBD1	CASSNPTGTGEQYF	TGTGCCAGCAGCAATCCGACAGGGACAGGCGAGCAGTACTTC
once	TRBV19	TRBJ2-3	TRBD2	CASSFYASSGRSDTQYF	TGTGCCAGTAGTTTCTACGCTTCTAGCGGGAGGTCAGATACGCAGTATTTT
-	TRBV19	TRBJ1-6	-	CASSEGLSSPLHF	TGTGCCTCATCAGAGGGTCTGTCCTCACCCCTCCACTTT
-	TRBV2	TRBJ1-5	TRBD1	CASSPQGAVGNQPQHF	TGTGCCAGCAGCCCACAGGGGGCAGTGGGCAATCAGCCCCAGCATTTT
-	TRBV5-1	TRBJ2-5	TRBD1	CASSSRDRGSQETQYF	TGCGCCAGCAGCTCCCGGGACAGGGGTTCACAAGAGACCCAGTACTTC
-	TRBV4-3	TRBJ2-5	-	CASSQDRLRVGETQYF	TGCGCCAGCAGCCAAGATAGGCTTCGGGTGGGAGAGACCCAGTACTTC
-	TRBV28	TRBJ1-1	-	CASSLGPSFRAEAFF	TGTGCCAGCAGTTTAGGGCCTTCATTTCGGGCTGAAGCTTTCTTT
few	TRBV2	TRBJ1-2	-	CASPRSRSSGYTF	TGTGCCAGCCCGCGGTCCCGGTCGAGTGGCTACACCTTC
few	TRBV6-5	TRBJ2-5	TRBD1	CASSWGTGGKETQYF	TGTGCCAGCAGTTGGGGGACAGGGGGCAAAGAGACCCAGTACTTC
-	TRBV2	TRBJ2-2	-	CASSYMSPGELFF	TGTGCCAGCAGTTATATGAGTCCCGGGGAGCTGTTTTTT
-	TRBV2	TRBJ2-3	TRBD2	CASSGGRRLTREGHGSQYF	TGTGCCAGCAGTGGGGGCCGGAGACTTACGCGGGAGGGCCATGGATCGCAGTATTTT
-	TRBV7-3	TRBJ2-1	TRBD2	CASSPTGLAGGEQFF	TGTGCCAGCAGCCCGACGGGACTAGCGGGAGGGGAGCAGTTCTTC
-	TRBV28	TRBJ2-5	-	CASTVYGSQETQYF	TGTGCCAGCACCGTTTACGGTAGCCAAGAGACCCAGTACTTC
-	TRBV9	TRBJ2-5	TRBD2	CASSSGLAGVGLPETQYF	TGTGCCAGCAGCTCCGGACTAGCGGGAGTCGGCCTTCCAGAGACCCAGTACTTC
-	TRBV5-1	TRBJ2-7	TRBD2	CASTSAGGSYEQYF	TGCGCCAGCACCTCGGCGGGGGGCTCCTACGAGCAGTACTTC
-	TRBV19	TRBJ1-3	-	CASSSELWNTIYF	TGTGCCAGTAGTAGTGAGTTGTGGAACACCATATATTTT
-	TRBV9	TRBJ2-5	-	CASSTSFPETQYF	TGTGCCAGCTCCACTAGCTTCCCAGAGACCCAGTACTTC
few	TRBV6-5	TRBJ2-2	TRBD1	CASSYSKNRGTGELFF	TGTGCCAGCAGTTACTCAAAAAACAGGGGCACCGGGGAGCTGTTTTTT
once	TRBV9	TRBJ2-7	-	CASSASAGSGSYEQYF	TGTGCCAGCAGCGCCTCGGCAGGGTCTGGTTCCTACGAGCAGTACTTC
-	TRBV6-5	TRBJ1-6	-	CASGGTGNSPLHF	TGTGCCAGCGGAGGGACTGGCAATTCACCCCTCCACTTT
once	TRBV28	TRBJ2-2	-	CASSGGPTNTGELFF	TGTGCCAGCAGCGGGGGACCTACGAACACCGGGGAGCTGTTTTTT
-	TRBV25-1	TRBJ1-5	-	CASRDSVSNQPQHF	TGTGCCAGCAGGGACAGCGTGAGCAATCAGCCCCAGCATTTT
-	TRBV11-1	TRBJ1-2	-	CASSPHAFMGPYGYTF	TGTGCCAGCAGCCCCCACGCCTTCATGGGGCCCTATGGCTACACCTTC
-	TRBV11-2	TRBJ2-7	-	CASSLEMTFWDGSYEQYF	TGTGCCAGCAGCTTAGAAATGACATTCTGGGACGGTTCGTACGAGCAGTACTTC
-	TRBV4-2	TRBJ2-1	TRBD2	CASSQVWTSGSSYNEQFF	TGTGCCAGCAGCCAAGTTTGGACTAGCGGGAGTTCCTACAATGAGCAGTTCTTC
-	TRBV6-5	TRBJ2-5	-	CASSYGGSQETQYF	TGTGCCAGCAGTTATGGGGGGAGCCAAGAGACCCAGTACTTC
-	TRBV18	TRBJ2-5	-	CASSPLFQETQYF	TGTGCCAGCTCACCGCTATTCCAAGAGACCCAGTACTTC
once	TRBV5-1	TRBJ1-5	-	CASSTDGDKSNQPQHF	TGCGCCAGCTCCACGGATGGGGACAAGAGCAATCAGCCCCAGCATTTT